The entry below gives a single T cell receptor (beta chain) sequence along with its context. The sample comes from a study of glioma-infiltrating T cells. The iRepertoire nested amplicon-rescue multiplex PCR amplified TCR alpha and beta CDR3s from RNA. TCRdb re-called the multiplex PCR reads with MiXCR, one entry per CDR3 protein. The sample contains more than 9,000 distinct CDR3 sequences, 26% of which appear only once. CDR1 and CDR2 from the germline V gene are DFQATT and SNEGSKA (reference sequence). The CDR3 length is 15 residues. V lost 1 base, J lost 0 bases, and 11 bases lay in between. The sequencing input was glioma tissue, nonneoplastic brain tissue, or PBMCs (not recorded which). The genes are TRBV20-1 and TRBJ2-3; possible D gene TRBD2, 6 bases. This TCR was sampled from a human donor with low-grade glioma or glioblastoma, undergoing nonglioma brain surgery, or in good health (not recorded which). This CDR3 is CSARGPGLSTDTQYF. DNA for the CDR3: TGCAGTGCTAGAGGGCCGGGACTCAGCACAGATACGCAGTATTTT.